The rows below give T cell receptor beta chains drawn from one sample of a study of T-cell reconstitution after alpha-beta-depleted transplantation in children. TCRdb itself ran the PCR reads through MiXCR, one entry per CDR3 protein. The data contain approximately 500,000 distinct CDR3 sequences, 8% to 11% of them singletons. This specimen was PBMCs, taken before TCRalphabeta/CD19-depleted stem cell transplant. These TCRs come from a child aged 2 to 10 with inherited bone marrow failure, due to receive a stem cell transplant. CDR3s include the opening cysteine and the closing phenylalanine or tryptophan. Fields, in order: J gene, CDR3 length, V gene, clone size, CDR3 protein. The size of a clone is reported for some rows only, either as once, few or many, or as a class for expanded clones.

J: TRBJ2-2; length: 17; V: TRBV12-3/TRBV12-4; size: few; CDR3: CASPAAGELGNTGELFF
J: TRBJ2-7; length: 17; V: TRBV6-1; size: many; CDR3: CASTNLPWREGPNEQYF
J: TRBJ1-5; length: 15; V: TRBV24-1; size: -; CDR3: CASRKAWEGNQPQHF
J: TRBJ2-1; length: 14; V: TRBV7-2; size: many; CDR3: CASSSPTGINEQFF
J: TRBJ2-5; length: 13; V: TRBV7-2; size: many; CDR3: CASSLDREGTQYF
J: TRBJ2-1; length: 17; V: TRBV27; size: many; CDR3: CASSLVPTSGSRNEQFF
J: TRBJ2-6; length: 15; V: TRBV6-5; size: -; CDR3: CASSYYEAGANVLTF
J: TRBJ2-1; length: 13; V: TRBV6-5; size: -; CDR3: CASSYRVSNEQFF
J: TRBJ1-4; length: 14; V: TRBV5-1; size: many; CDR3: CASSLGFGEEKLFF
J: TRBJ2-3; length: 14; V: TRBV19; size: few; CDR3: CASSGSGYTDTQYF
J: TRBJ2-7; length: 16; V: TRBV20-1; size: many; CDR3: CSARDAPEEGGYEQYF
J: TRBJ2-3; length: 17; V: TRBV20-1; size: -; CDR3: CCARLLKGTGDTDTQYF
J: TRBJ2-7; length: 15; V: TRBV12-3/TRBV12-4; size: many; CDR3: CASSFGRGSTGEQYF
J: TRBJ2-6; length: 12; V: TRBV6-5; size: many; CDR3: CAARSGANVLTF
J: TRBJ2-2; length: 16; V: TRBV15; size: many; CDR3: CATRPSSGSGTGELFF
J: TRBJ2-1; length: 12; V: TRBV9; size: many; CDR3: CASSVANNEQFF
J: TRBJ2-1; length: 15; V: TRBV9; size: -; CDR3: CASSVQSGSYNEQFF
J: TRBJ1-2; length: 15; V: TRBV10-3; size: many; CDR3: CAISEEPGPGDGYTF
J: TRBJ2-7; length: 14; V: TRBV15; size: few; CDR3: CATSRDPERYEQYF
J: TRBJ1-1; length: 16; V: TRBV7-8; size: -; CDR3: CASSRGPGVLNTEAFF
J: TRBJ1-3; length: 12; V: TRBV6-4; size: few; CDR3: CASSHLGNTIYF
J: TRBJ2-2; length: 11; V: TRBV7-2; size: many; CDR3: CASHDDGELFF